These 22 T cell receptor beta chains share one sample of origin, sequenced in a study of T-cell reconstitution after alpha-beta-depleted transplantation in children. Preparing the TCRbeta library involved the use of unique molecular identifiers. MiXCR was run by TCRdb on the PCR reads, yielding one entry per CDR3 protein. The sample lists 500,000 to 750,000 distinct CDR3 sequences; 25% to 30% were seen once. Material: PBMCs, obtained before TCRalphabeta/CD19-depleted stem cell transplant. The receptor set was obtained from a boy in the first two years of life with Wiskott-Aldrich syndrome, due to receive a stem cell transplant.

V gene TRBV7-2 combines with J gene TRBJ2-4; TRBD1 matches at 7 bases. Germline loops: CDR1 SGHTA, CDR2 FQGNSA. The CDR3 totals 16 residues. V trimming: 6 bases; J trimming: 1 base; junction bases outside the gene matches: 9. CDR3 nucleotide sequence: TGTGCCAGCAGTCCTACAGGGGCCGGGGCCAAAAACATTCAGTACTTC. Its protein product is CASSPTGAGAKNIQYF.

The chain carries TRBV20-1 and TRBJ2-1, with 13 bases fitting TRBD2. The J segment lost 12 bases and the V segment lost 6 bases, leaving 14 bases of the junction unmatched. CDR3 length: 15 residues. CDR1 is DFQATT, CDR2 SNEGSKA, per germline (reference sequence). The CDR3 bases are TGCAGTGCCGCACGATCGACTAGCGGGAGGTTACGGCAGTTCTTC. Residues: CSAARSTSGRLRQFF.

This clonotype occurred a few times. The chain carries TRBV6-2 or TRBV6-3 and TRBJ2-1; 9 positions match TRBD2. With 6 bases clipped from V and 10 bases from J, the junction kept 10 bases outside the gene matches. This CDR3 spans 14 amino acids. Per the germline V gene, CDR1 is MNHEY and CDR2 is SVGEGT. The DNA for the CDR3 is TGTGCCAGCAGCCCCGAAGCGGGAGGAAGCGAGCAGTTCTTC. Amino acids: CASSPEAGGSEQFF.

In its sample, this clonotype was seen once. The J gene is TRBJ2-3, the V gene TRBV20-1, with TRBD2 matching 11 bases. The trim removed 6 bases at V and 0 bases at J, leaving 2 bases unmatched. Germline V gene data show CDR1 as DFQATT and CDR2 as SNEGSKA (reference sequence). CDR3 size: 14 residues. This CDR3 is CSAGLAASTDTQYF. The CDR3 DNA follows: TGCAGTGCGGGACTAGCGGCTAGCACAGATACGCAGTATTTT.

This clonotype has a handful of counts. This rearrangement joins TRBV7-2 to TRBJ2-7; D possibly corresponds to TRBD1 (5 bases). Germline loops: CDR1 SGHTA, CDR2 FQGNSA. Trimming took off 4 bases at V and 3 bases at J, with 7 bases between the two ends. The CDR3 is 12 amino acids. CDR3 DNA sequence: TGTGCCAGCAGCTACGACAGCTACGAGCAGTACTTC. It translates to CASSYDSYEQYF.

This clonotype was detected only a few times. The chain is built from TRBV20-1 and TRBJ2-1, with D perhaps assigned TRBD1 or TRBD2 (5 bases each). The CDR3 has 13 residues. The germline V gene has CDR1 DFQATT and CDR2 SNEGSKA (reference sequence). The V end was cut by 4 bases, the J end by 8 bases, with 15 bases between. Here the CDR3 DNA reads TGCAGTGCTAAACGGGGCTCCCGCGATGAGCAGTTCTTC. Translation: CSAKRGSRDEQFF.

The CDR3 sequence: CASSYRTSGKDEQYF. The CDR3 DNA follows: TGCGCCAGCAGCTACCGGACTAGCGGGAAGGATGAGCAGTACTTC. The chain recombines TRBV5-1 with TRBJ2-7; 12 bases fit TRBD2. CDR3 length: 15 residues. Trimming cost V 3 bases and J 7 bases; bases outside gene matches: 8. Germline V gene data show CDR1 as SGHRS and CDR2 as YFSETQ.

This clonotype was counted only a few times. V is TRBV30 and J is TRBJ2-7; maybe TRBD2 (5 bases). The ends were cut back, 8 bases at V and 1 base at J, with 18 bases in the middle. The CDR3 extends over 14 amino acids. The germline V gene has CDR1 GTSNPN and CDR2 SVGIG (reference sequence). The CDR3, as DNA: TGTGCCGGCCGGCCGGAGGACTGGTCCTACGAGCAGTACTTC. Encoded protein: CAGRPEDWSYEQYF. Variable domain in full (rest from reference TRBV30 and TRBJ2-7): SQTIHQWPATLVQPVGSPLSLECTVEGTSNPNLYWYRQAAGRGLQLLFYSVGIGQISSEVPQNLSASRPQDRQFILSSKKLLLSDSGFYLCAGRPEDWSYEQYFGPGTRLTVT.

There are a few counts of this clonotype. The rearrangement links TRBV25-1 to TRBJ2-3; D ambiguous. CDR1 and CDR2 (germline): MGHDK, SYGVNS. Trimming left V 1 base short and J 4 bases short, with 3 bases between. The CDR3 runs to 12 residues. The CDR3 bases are TGTGCCAGCAGTGAATGGGCAGATACGCAGTATTTT. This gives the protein CASSEWADTQYF.

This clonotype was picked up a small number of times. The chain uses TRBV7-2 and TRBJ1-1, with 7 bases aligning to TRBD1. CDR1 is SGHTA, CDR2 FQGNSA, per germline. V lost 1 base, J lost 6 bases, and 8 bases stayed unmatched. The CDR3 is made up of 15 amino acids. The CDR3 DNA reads TGTGCCAGCAGCTTAGGGGCCAGGGGGGGCTCTGAAGCTTTCTTT. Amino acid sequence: CASSLGARGGSEAFF.

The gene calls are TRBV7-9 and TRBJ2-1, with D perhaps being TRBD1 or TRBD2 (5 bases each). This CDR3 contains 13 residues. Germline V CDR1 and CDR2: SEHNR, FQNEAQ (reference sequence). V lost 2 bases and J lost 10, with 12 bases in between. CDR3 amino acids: CASSLSRDAEQFF. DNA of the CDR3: TGTGCCAGCAGCTTAAGTAGGGACGCAGAGCAGTTCTTC. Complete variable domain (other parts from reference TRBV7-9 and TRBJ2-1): DTGVSQNPRHKITKRGQNVTFRCDPISEHNRLYWYRQTLGQGPEFLTYFQNEAQLEKSRLLSDRFSAERPKGSFSTLEIQRTEQGDSAMYLCASSLSRDAEQFFGPGTRLTVL.

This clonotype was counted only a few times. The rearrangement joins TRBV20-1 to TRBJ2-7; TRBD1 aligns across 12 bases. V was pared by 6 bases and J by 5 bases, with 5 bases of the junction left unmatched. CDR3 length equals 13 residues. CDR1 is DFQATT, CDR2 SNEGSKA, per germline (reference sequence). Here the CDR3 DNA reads TGCAGTGCAGCTGGGACAGGGGGCGACGAGCAGTACTTC. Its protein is CSAAGTGGDEQYF.

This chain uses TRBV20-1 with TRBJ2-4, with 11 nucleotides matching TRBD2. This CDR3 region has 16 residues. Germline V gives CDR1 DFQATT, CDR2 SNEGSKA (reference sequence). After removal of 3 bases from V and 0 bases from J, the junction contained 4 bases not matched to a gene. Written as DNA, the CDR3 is TGCAGTGCTAGCCTTACTAGCGGGAGAGCCAAAAACATTCAGTACTTC. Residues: CSASLTSGRAKNIQYF.

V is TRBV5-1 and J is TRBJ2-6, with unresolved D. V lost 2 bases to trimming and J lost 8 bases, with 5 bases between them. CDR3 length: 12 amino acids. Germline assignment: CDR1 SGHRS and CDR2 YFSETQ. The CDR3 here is CASSFTSNVLTF. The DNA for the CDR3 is TGCGCCAGCAGCTTTACATCCAACGTCCTGACTTTC.

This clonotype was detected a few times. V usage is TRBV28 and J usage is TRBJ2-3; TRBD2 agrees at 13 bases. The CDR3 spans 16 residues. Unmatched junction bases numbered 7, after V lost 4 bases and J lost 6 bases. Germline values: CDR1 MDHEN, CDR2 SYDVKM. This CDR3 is CASSSDLLAGGDTQYF. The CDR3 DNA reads TGTGCCAGCAGTTCTGATTTACTAGCGGGAGGGGATACGCAGTATTTT.

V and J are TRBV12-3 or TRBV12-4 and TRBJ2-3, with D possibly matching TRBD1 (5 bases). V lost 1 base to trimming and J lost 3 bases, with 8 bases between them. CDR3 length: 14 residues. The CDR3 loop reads CASSLGAGTDTQYF. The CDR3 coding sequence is TGTGCCAGCAGTTTAGGGGCAGGGACAGATACGCAGTATTTT.

The CDR3 loop reads CSAGRGTSLGGEKLFF. The DNA of the CDR3 is TGCAGTGCTGGACGGGGGACCTCCCTCGGGGGTGAAAAACTGTTTTTT. The chain uses TRBV20-1 and TRBJ1-4; D is perhaps TRBD1 (5 bases). Germline lookup yields CDR1 DFQATT and CDR2 SNEGSKA (reference sequence). Trimming took off 5 bases at V and 7 bases at J, with 23 bases between the two ends. The CDR3 has 16 amino acids.

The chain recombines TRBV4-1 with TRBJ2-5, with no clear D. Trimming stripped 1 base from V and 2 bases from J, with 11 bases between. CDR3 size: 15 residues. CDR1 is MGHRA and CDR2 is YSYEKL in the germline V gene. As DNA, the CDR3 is TGCGCCAGCAGCCAAGTGTGGCCTAAACAAGAGACCCAGTACTTC. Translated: CASSQVWPKQETQYF.

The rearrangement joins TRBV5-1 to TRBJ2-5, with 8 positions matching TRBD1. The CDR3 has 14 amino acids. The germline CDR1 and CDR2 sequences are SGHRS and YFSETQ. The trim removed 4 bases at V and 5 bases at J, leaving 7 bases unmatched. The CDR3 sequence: CASSIGQGPETQYF. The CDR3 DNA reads TGCGCCAGCAGCATAGGACAGGGTCCTGAGACCCAGTACTTC.

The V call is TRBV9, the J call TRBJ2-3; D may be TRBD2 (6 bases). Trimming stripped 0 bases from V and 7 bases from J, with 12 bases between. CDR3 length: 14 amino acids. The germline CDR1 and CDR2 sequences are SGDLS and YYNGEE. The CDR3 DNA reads TGTGCCAGCAGCGTAGATGGGGGAGGTCATACGCAGTATTTT. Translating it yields CASSVDGGGHTQYF.

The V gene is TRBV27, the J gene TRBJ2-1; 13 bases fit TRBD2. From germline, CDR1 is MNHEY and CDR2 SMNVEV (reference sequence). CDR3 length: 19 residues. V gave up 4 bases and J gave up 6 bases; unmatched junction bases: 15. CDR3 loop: CASSSIALKLAGGPNEQFF. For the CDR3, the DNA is TGTGCCAGCAGTTCTATCGCCTTAAAACTAGCGGGAGGGCCCAATGAGCAGTTCTTC.

The CDR3 is CAISGTSGSDEQFF. As DNA, the CDR3 is TGTGCCATCAGTGGGACTAGCGGGAGTGATGAGCAGTTCTTC. The gene calls are TRBV10-3 and TRBJ2-1, with TRBD2 matching 13 bases. The CDR3 runs to 14 residues. After removal of 4 bases from V and 8 bases from J, the junction contained 2 bases not matched to a gene. The germline CDR1 and CDR2 sequences are ENHRY and SYGVKD.